The 28 T cell receptor beta chains reported below all come from one sample, sequenced in a study of control samples from healthy donors and cancer patients. This table comes from immunoSEQ multiplex PCR, and its TCRdb copy is limited to in-frame clones, with some not included. This sample has some 130,000 clones, with approximately 92% found just once. Sequenced sample: blood. These receptors were collected from a man in his late teens or twenties in good health.

This chain joins TRBV7-3 and TRBJ1-5; TRBD1 is a possible D gene (6 bases). This CDR3 spans 18 amino acids. Germline V gene sequence: CDR1 SGHTA, CDR2 FQGTGA. V lost 6 bases, J lost 6 bases, and 27 bases lay in between. CDR3 sequence: CASSSIVGALGLLQPQHF. For the CDR3, the DNA is TGTGCCAGCAGTAGCATCGTGGGGGCATTGGGGCTCCTTCAGCCCCAGCATTTT.

The chain carries TRBV30 and TRBJ2-1, with unresolved D. Trimming shortened V by 5 bases and J by 9 bases, and 11 bases separated the two germline ends. The CDR3 consists of 11 residues. Germline-derived CDR1 and CDR2 are GTSNPN and SVGIG (reference sequence). CDR3 sequence (DNA): TGTGCCTGGGGTGATCGGATTGAGCAGTTCTTC. Amino acid sequence: CAWGDRIEQFF.

The gene calls are TRBV5-1 and TRBJ2-1; 11 bases map to TRBD1. The germline gives CDR1 SGHRS, CDR2 YFSETQ. The CDR3 covers 15 residues. V lost 4 bases and J lost 5; bases outside the gene matches: 5. The DNA for the CDR3 is TGCGCCAGCAGCCCAGGACAGGGGGCGGACAATGAGCAGTTCTTC. Translated, it gives CASSPGQGADNEQFF.

The gene calls are TRBV7-2 and TRBJ2-3; the D call may be TRBD1 or TRBD2 (7 bases each). The ends were cut back, 5 bases at V and 5 bases at J, with 20 bases in the middle. The germline V gene encodes CDR1 SGHTA and CDR2 FQGNSA. The CDR3 runs to 16 residues. This chain's CDR3 is CASSHNQGGVGDTQYF. The CDR3 bases are TGTGCCAGCAGCCACAATCAGGGGGGGGTTGGAGATACGCAGTATTTT.

The chain combines TRBV6-2 or TRBV6-3 with TRBJ2-7; perhaps D is TRBD1 or TRBD2 (5 bases each). Germline CDR1 MNHEY, CDR2 SVGEGT. V lost 5 bases, J lost 2 bases, and 19 bases lay in between. The CDR3 extends over 16 amino acids. CDR3 nucleotides: TGTGCCAGCAGTCCCGAGGGGCTCGGCACCCCCTACGAGCAGTACTTC. Translation: CASSPEGLGTPYEQYF.

The chain combines TRBV9 with TRBJ2-1, with D possibly TRBD1 on 6 matching bases. V was cut by 0 bases and J by 4 bases, with 11 bases left in between. The length of the CDR3 is 15 residues. Germline CDR1 and CDR2: SGDLS and YYNGEE. The CDR3 reads CASSVVTRGYNEQFF. As DNA, the CDR3 is TGTGCCAGCAGCGTAGTAACTAGGGGGTACAATGAGCAGTTCTTC.

J is TRBJ1-1 and V is TRBV3-1 (or the pseudogene TRBV3-2); maybe TRBD1 (6 bases). V lost 1 base and J lost 6, with 12 bases in between. The CDR3 has 14 amino acids. Germline V CDR1 and CDR2: LGHDT, YNNKEL (reference sequence). The CDR3 nucleotides read TGTGCCAGCAGCCAAGTACAGGGAGGCGCTGAAGCTTTCTTT. Translation: CASSQVQGGAEAFF.

The genes are TRBV2 and TRBJ2-1; D not certain. Germline-derived CDR1 and CDR2 are SNHLY and FYNNEI. The CDR3 spans 15 residues. V was shortened by 6 bases and J by 2 bases, with 14 bases between the two germline ends. The CDR3 nucleotides read TGTGCCAGCAGGACCCCGTGGCAAACCTACAATGAGCAGTTCTTC. Protein: CASRTPWQTYNEQFF.

The chain carries TRBV25-1 and TRBJ1-1; no clear D gene. The CDR3 runs to 14 residues. The germline V gene has CDR1 MGHDK and CDR2 SYGVNS. The germline V and J ends were trimmed by 0 bases and 5 bases, with 10 bases remaining between them. Written as DNA, the CDR3 is TGTGCCAGCAGTGAATACGGGGTCCGAACTGAAGCTTTCTTT. It codes for CASSEYGVRTEAFF.

The chain couples TRBV3-1 (or the pseudogene TRBV3-2) to TRBJ1-2, with 8 nucleotides matching TRBD1. CDR1 is LGHDT, CDR2 YNNKEL, per germline (reference sequence). The CDR3 has 15 amino acids. J gave up 4 bases and V 0 bases, and 4 bases lay outside the gene matches. CDR3 sequence: CASSQERDRFYGYTF. CDR3 nucleotide sequence: TGTGCCAGCAGCCAAGAAAGGGACAGGTTCTATGGCTACACCTTC.

The rearrangement links TRBV6-5 to TRBJ1-5, with 10 bases matching TRBD1. This CDR3 contains 13 residues. Losses at the gene ends were 8 bases for V and 7 bases for J; bases not matched to a gene: 5. Germline V gene data show CDR1 as MNHEY and CDR2 as SVGAGI. The CDR3 loop reads CASRQGARQPQHF. CDR3 nucleotides: TGTGCCAGCCGACAGGGGGCCAGGCAGCCCCAGCATTTT.

This clone was seen just once. A junction end diverges from the germline sequence, so it may reflect a read error. The CDR3 region has the DNA TGTGCCGGCAGTCTTTCTAGCGCGGAAGAGACCCAGTACTTC. Translation gives CAGSLSSAEETQYF. V gene TRBV5-5 combines with J gene TRBJ2-5, with a weak D call TRBD2 (6 bases). Germline values: CDR1 SGHKS, CDR2 YYEKEE (reference sequence). CDR3 length equals 14 residues.

This clone was recorded a few times. The chain uses TRBV27 and TRBJ1-5, with D perhaps matching TRBD1 (6 bases). Germline V CDR1 and CDR2: MNHEY, SMNVEV (reference sequence). Trimming took off 6 bases at V and 6 bases at J, with 9 bases between the two ends. The CDR3 is made up of 12 amino acids. The CDR3 here is CASRQGAQPQHF. The CDR3 coding sequence is TGTGCCAGCAGACAGGGCGCTCAGCCCCAGCATTTT.

This sequence joins TRBV7-9 and TRBJ2-7; D may match TRBD1 or TRBD2 (6 bases each). The CDR3 spans 15 residues. CDR1 and CDR2 (germline): SEHNR, FQNEAQ (reference sequence). Trimming stripped 1 base from V and 5 bases from J, with 15 bases between. The CDR3 reads CASSLGRDGGNEQYF. DNA for the CDR3: TGTGCCAGCAGCTTAGGCCGGGACGGGGGCAACGAGCAGTACTTC.

V is TRBV19 and J is TRBJ1-2; D is uncertain. Trimming pared 5 bases from V and 0 bases from J, leaving 19 bases between. CDR3 size: 17 residues. The germline V gene has CDR1 LNHDA and CDR2 SQIVND (reference sequence). CDR3 loop: CASSSQTAGIANYGYTF. The DNA of the CDR3 is TGTGCCAGTAGTTCGCAAACCGCGGGGATAGCTAACTATGGCTACACCTTC.

V is TRBV9 and J is TRBJ2-2; 7 bases align to TRBD2. V lost 4 bases to trimming and J lost 7 bases; unmatched junction nucleotides: 4. CDR1 and CDR2 from the germline V gene are SGDLS and YYNGEE. This CDR3 comprises 13 residues. CDR3: CASSPLADGELFF. The DNA for the CDR3 is TGTGCCAGCAGCCCCCTAGCGGACGGGGAGCTGTTTTTT.

A few counts support this clone. The chain employs TRBV5-6 and TRBJ2-1; 8 bases match TRBD1. CDR3 length equals 16 residues. Germline CDR1 is SGHDT and CDR2 is YYEEEE. The J segment lost 5 bases and the V segment lost 2 bases, leaving 9 bases of the junction unmatched. For the CDR3, the DNA is TGTGCCAGCAGCTTTTATACCCGGACAGGGAACAATGAGCAGTTCTTC. Translating it yields CASSFYTRTGNNEQFF. Drawing the rest from reference TRBV5-6 and TRBJ2-1, the complete variable domain is DAGVTQSPTHLIKTRGQQVTLRCSPKSGHDTVSWYQQALGQGPQFIFQYYEEEERQRGNFPDRFSGHQFPNYSSELNVNALLLGDSALYLCASSFYTRTGNNEQFFGPGTRLTVL.

The CDR3 DNA reads TGTGCCAGCAATAGGCAGGGGTATGGGGGTGAGCAGTTCTTC. Protein sequence: CASNRQGYGGEQFF. The rearrangement uses TRBV28 and TRBJ2-1; tentative D call: TRBD1 (6 bases). V lost 7 bases, J lost 9 bases, and 19 bases lay in between. The length of the CDR3 is 14 residues. Germline loops: CDR1 MDHEN, CDR2 SYDVKM.

The V call is TRBV6-1, the J call TRBJ2-3; D is ambiguous. Germline V gene lookup returns CDR1 MNHNS and CDR2 SASEGT. V was cut by 2 bases and J by 11 bases, with 8 bases left in between. The CDR3 contains 11 residues. The CDR3 spells CASSEYVEQYF. CDR3 DNA: TGTGCCAGCAGTGAATACGTGGAGCAGTATTTT.

This clone appeared a single time. The chain is built from TRBV9 and TRBJ1-4, with D perhaps TRBD1 (5 bases). Trimming stripped 0 bases from V and 4 bases from J, with 16 bases between. The CDR3 is 17 amino acids. CDR1 is SGDLS and CDR2 is YYNGEE in the germline V gene. CDR3 coding DNA: TGTGCCAGCAGCGTAGGCGTTGGGGCAGGGAGTAATGAAAAACTGTTTTTT. Encoded protein: CASSVGVGAGSNEKLFF.

The CDR3 here is CASSTGPDSGNTIYF. The CDR3 DNA sequence: TGTGCCAGCAGCACGGGACCCGACTCTGGAAACACCATATATTTT. The V gene is TRBV5-4, the J gene TRBJ1-3; TRBD1 is a possible D gene (5 bases). V gave up 4 bases and J gave up 0 bases, with 11 bases separating them. The CDR3 sequence is 15 residues long. From germline, CDR1 is SGHNT and CDR2 YYREEE (reference sequence).

The V and J genes are TRBV28 and TRBJ2-3, with D tentatively TRBD1 (5 bases). The CDR3 is 14 amino acids. CDR1 and CDR2 from the germline V gene are MDHEN and SYDVKM. V gave up 5 bases and J gave up 3 bases, with 12 bases separating them. The CDR3 sequence is CASSRQMRTDTQYF. The CDR3 nucleotides read TGTGCCAGCAGTCGACAGATGAGGACAGATACGCAGTATTTT.

V usage is TRBV19 and J usage is TRBJ2-3, with 7 positions matching TRBD1. Looked up from germline, CDR1 is LNHDA and CDR2 is SQIVND (reference sequence). The CDR3 spans 16 residues. Germline trimming cut 4 bases from V and 2 bases from J; bases unmatched to any gene: 9. The CDR3 reads CASSTYGQADTDTQYF. The DNA for the CDR3 is TGTGCCAGTAGTACATACGGACAGGCAGACACAGATACGCAGTATTTT.

The chain employs TRBV5-5 and TRBJ1-1; no definite D call. The V gene lost 7 bases and the J gene lost 4 bases, with 14 bases spanning the gap. Germline V gene data show CDR1 as SGHKS and CDR2 as YYEKEE (reference sequence). The CDR3 consists of 13 residues. The chain's CDR3 is CASGSRTLTEAFF. CDR3 DNA sequence: TGTGCCAGCGGGTCCAGGACCCTCACTGAAGCTTTCTTT. Full variable domain (remainder filled in from reference TRBV5-5 and TRBJ1-1): DAGVTQSPTHLIKTRGQQVTLRCSPISGHKSVSWYQQVLGQGPQFIFQYYEKEERGRGNFPDRFSARQFPNYSSELNVNALLLGDSALYLCASGSRTLTEAFFGQGTRLTVV.

The gene calls are TRBV6-1 and TRBJ2-7, with 7 bases matching TRBD2. Germline V lookup: CDR1 MNHNS, CDR2 SASEGT. Germline trimming cut 2 bases from V and 1 base from J; bases unmatched to any gene: 5. The length of the CDR3 is 15 residues. The CDR3 sequence is CASSERLAASYEQYF. DNA of the CDR3: TGTGCCAGCAGTGAAAGGCTAGCGGCATCCTACGAGCAGTACTTC.

V and J are TRBV2 and TRBJ2-5; 9 nucleotides line up with TRBD1. The ends lost 5 bases at V and 5 bases at J; junction bases unmatched: 3. Germline CDR1 reads SNHLY; CDR2 reads FYNNEI. The CDR3 totals 13 residues. This chain's CDR3 is CASSTQGAETQYF. CDR3 nucleotide sequence: TGTGCCAGCAGTACACAGGGGGCGGAGACCCAGTACTTC. Full variable domain (rest looked up from reference TRBV2 and TRBJ2-5): EPEVTQTPSHQVTQMGQEVILRCVPISNHLYFYWYRQILGQKVEFLVSFYNNEISEKSEIFDDQFSVERPDGSNFTLKIRSTKLEDSAMYFCASSTQGAETQYFGPGTRLLVL.

The J gene is TRBJ2-7, the V gene TRBV23-1; the match to TRBD2 covers 13 bases. TRBV23-1 is noted as an ORF with a role that remains uncertain. The CDR3 length is 17 residues. The trim removed 2 bases at V and 2 bases at J, leaving 6 bases unmatched. The CDR3 sequence: CASSQRTSGGRTYEQYF. The CDR3 bases are TGCGCCAGCAGTCAAAGGACTAGCGGGGGCCGGACCTACGAGCAGTACTTC.

The rearrangement links TRBV2 to TRBJ2-3; 10 bases are shared with TRBD2. The CDR3 is 16 amino acids. V shed 4 bases and J 5 bases; nucleotides not matched to a gene: 9. The germline CDR1 and CDR2 sequences are SNHLY and FYNNEI. The CDR3 DNA sequence: TGTGCCAGCAGTGTGGCTAGCGGGGGCCGGGGAGATACGCAGTATTTT. Protein sequence: CASSVASGGRGDTQYF.